The 2 T cell receptor beta chains given below trace back to one sample, sequenced in a study of T cell responses to AZD1222 COVID-19 vaccine. Assay: immunoSEQ multiplex PCR; the TCRdb copy retains only in-frame clones and omits some. The sample has around 160,000 clones, about 90% seen once. The material was peripheral blood, obtained 28 days after the second AZD1222 dose. The receptors were gathered from an adult who received the AZD1222 COVID-19 vaccine.

The CDR3 loop reads CASSPGPHNEQFF. Here the CDR3 DNA reads TGTGCCAGCAGCCCCGGCCCCCACAATGAGCAGTTCTTC. The chain has TRBV11-2 and TRBJ2-1, with D hard to call. The V gene lost 5 bases and the J gene lost 5 bases, with 10 bases spanning the gap. Germline V gene data show CDR1 as SGHAT and CDR2 as FQNNGV. This CDR3 region has 13 residues.

The CDR3 nucleotides read TGTGCCACCGATCAGTTCTCTGGAAACACCATATATTTT. As protein: CATDQFSGNTIYF. The chain carries TRBV6-5 and TRBJ1-3; the D is unclear. Germline-derived CDR1 and CDR2 are MNHEY and SVGAGI. Trimming pared 10 bases from V and 0 bases from J, leaving 10 bases between. The CDR3 is 13 amino acids.